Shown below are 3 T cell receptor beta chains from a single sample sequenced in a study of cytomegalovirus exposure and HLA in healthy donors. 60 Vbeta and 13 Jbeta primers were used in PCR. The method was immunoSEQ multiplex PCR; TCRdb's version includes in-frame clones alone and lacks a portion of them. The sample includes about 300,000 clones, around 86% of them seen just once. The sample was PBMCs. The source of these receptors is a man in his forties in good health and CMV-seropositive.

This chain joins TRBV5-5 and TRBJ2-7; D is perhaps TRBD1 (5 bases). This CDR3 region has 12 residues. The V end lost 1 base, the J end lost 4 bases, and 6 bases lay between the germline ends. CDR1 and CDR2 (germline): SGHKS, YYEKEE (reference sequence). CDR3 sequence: CASSLNRYEQYF. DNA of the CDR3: TGTGCCAGCAGCTTGAACAGGTACGAGCAGTACTTC.

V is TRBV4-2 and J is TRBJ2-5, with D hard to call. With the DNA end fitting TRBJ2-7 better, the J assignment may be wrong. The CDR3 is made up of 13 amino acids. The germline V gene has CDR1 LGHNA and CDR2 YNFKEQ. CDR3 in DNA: TGTGCCAGCAGCCAAGACCAGGCCTACGAGCAGTACTTC. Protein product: CASSQDQAYEQYF.

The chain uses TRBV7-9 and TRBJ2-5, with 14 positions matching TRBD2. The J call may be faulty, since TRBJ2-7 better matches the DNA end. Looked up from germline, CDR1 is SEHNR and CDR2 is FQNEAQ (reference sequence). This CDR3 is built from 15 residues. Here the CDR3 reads CASSRGTSGRYEQYF. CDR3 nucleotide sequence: TGTGCCAGCAGCCGAGGGACTAGCGGGAGATACGAGCAGTACTTC.